The clone carrying this T cell receptor beta chain was found a few times. How the authors handled the data: From reference gene primer amplification, estimates of nucleated cell counts were derived. Generated by immunoSEQ multiplex PCR, the TCRdb table keeps only in-frame clones and is missing some. The D gene and trimming were derived from the DNA, and the V and J assignments and clone size from that table. The table has under 200,000 clones, about 85% seen once; the top ten hold about 5%. This specimen belongs to a study of blood T cell repertoires in COVID-19. V gave up 11 bases and J gave up 0 bases, with 15 bases separating them. From germline, CDR1 is MNHEY and CDR2 SVGAGI. This CDR3 has 14 amino acids.

This receptor was taken from a woman between 40 and 55 years old with acute COVID-19. The rearrangement links TRBV6-5 to TRBJ2-3; perhaps TRBD1 as D (5 bases). Material for sequencing was PBMCs or T cells enriched from blood (not recorded which). The CDR3 reads CAAGRQLSTDTQYF. The CDR3 DNA sequence: TGTGCCGCAGGAAGACAGTTAAGCACAGATACGCAGTATTTT.